Below are 29 T cell receptor beta chains sequenced from a single sample in a study of T cells in localized non-small cell lung cancer. Data came from immunoSEQ multiplex PCR; TCRdb stores just in-frame clones and leaves some out. The sample gives about 2,100 clones, 15% to 20% of which show up once; around an eighth is in the top ten. Sequences were derived from normal lung tissue next to the tumor, sampled before any cancer treatment. Receptors were obtained from a male donor at least 60 years old with stage I non-small cell lung cancer.

DNA of the CDR3: TGTGCCAGCAGTGGGACAAACAATCAGCCCCAGCATTTT. It encodes CASSGTNNQPQHF. The J gene is TRBJ1-5, the V gene TRBV6-8; the D gene is possibly TRBD1 (6 bases). Germline values: CDR1 MNHGY, CDR2 SAAAGT. Trimming shortened V by 5 bases and J by 3 bases, and 8 bases separated the two germline ends. The CDR3 is made up of 13 amino acids.

The chain is built from TRBV6-8 and TRBJ1-1; TRBD1 might be the D (5 bases). The CDR3 length is 13 residues. V lost 8 bases, J lost 6 bases, and 16 bases lay in between. Germline assignment: CDR1 MNHGY and CDR2 SAAAGT. The CDR3 sequence: CASRREELSEAFF. CDR3 nucleotides: TGTGCCAGCCGCAGGGAGGAACTTTCTGAAGCTTTCTTT.

This clone was counted between two and nine times. This rearrangement joins TRBV6-1 to TRBJ2-5; D might be TRBD2 (6 bases). V was shortened by 1 base and J by 7 bases, with 7 bases between the two germline ends. Per germline, CDR1 MNHNS and CDR2 SASEGT. The CDR3 extends over 12 amino acids. CDR3: CASSEGGVTQYF. The DNA of the CDR3 is TGTGCCAGCAGTGAAGGGGGGGTGACCCAGTACTTC.

This clone turned up a few times. The chain carries TRBV30 and TRBJ1-3, with D uncertain. This CDR3 is 14 amino acids long. CDR1 is GTSNPN, CDR2 SVGIG, per germline (reference sequence). The ends were cut back, 0 bases at V and 8 bases at J, with 14 bases in the middle. The CDR3 bases are TGTGCCTGGAGTGTAGGTGTGCTGCGGGACACCATATATTTT. It encodes CAWSVGVLRDTIYF.

This clone showed up just a few times. The J gene is TRBJ2-4, the V gene TRBV11-3, with D perhaps matching TRBD2 (6 bases). The CDR3 runs to 15 residues. Germline-derived CDR1 and CDR2 are SGHNT and YENEEA. Trimming removed 0 bases at V and 4 bases at J, with 10 bases between. The CDR3 region is CASSLDGDSKNIQYF. The CDR3 coding sequence is TGTGCCAGCAGCTTAGATGGGGACTCGAAAAACATTCAGTACTTC.

V and J are TRBV30 and TRBJ1-3; D possibly corresponds to TRBD1 (5 bases). Trimming took off 4 bases at V and 4 bases at J, with 5 bases between the two ends. Germline CDR1 and CDR2: GTSNPN and SVGIG (reference sequence). The CDR3 contains 11 residues. DNA for the CDR3: TGTGCCTGGACAGGGGGAAACACCATATATTTT. It specifies CAWTGGNTIYF.

By share of the sample, this clone is medium-sized (0.01 to 0.1%). V usage is TRBV6-8 and J usage is TRBJ1-3, with D hard to call. Germline V gene sequence: CDR1 MNHGY, CDR2 SAAAGT. The CDR3 has 16 residues. Between the trimmed V and J ends, which lost 2 bases and 1 base, there was a span of 12 bases. DNA for the CDR3: TGTGCCAGCAGTTACACTGGCCAGTCTTCTGGAAACACCATATATTTT. This codes for CASSYTGQSSGNTIYF.

The rearrangement uses TRBV11-3 and TRBJ2-3; weak D call: TRBD1 (7 bases). CDR1 is SGHNT and CDR2 is YENEEA in the germline V gene. Trimming left V 5 bases short and J 6 bases short, with 18 bases between. The CDR3 is made up of 15 amino acids. For the CDR3, the DNA is TGTGCCAGCAGCAGGGGGCTAGCGTGGGGCGATACGCAGTATTTT. Translation: CASSRGLAWGDTQYF.

In its sample, this clone was seen a few times. The chain links TRBV1 to TRBJ2-2. TRBV1 is a recognized pseudogene. The CDR3 has 15 amino acids. The CDR3 spells CASSQGSGAAGELFF. CDR3 nucleotides: TGCGCCAGCAGCCAAGGGTCCGGGGCGGCCGGGGAGCTGTTTTTT.

This clone was seen more than once but under ten times. The V gene is TRBV9, the J gene TRBJ2-7; the match to TRBD2 covers 11 bases. There are 16 residues in the CDR3. Germline trimming cut 0 bases from V and 0 bases from J; bases unmatched to any gene: 2. Looked up from germline, CDR1 is SGDLS and CDR2 is YYNGEE. CDR3 nucleotides: TGTGCCAGCAGCGTAGGACTAGCGGGGAACTCCTACGAGCAGTACTTC. Translated, it gives CASSVGLAGNSYEQYF.

The sample holds a few counts of this clone. This chain uses TRBV6-8 with TRBJ2-7; D remains ambiguous. V was shortened by 8 bases and J by 0 bases, with 14 bases between the two germline ends. Germline CDR1 is MNHGY and CDR2 is SAAAGT. The CDR3 is 14 residues long. DNA of the CDR3: TGTGCCAGCCGCAGACCAGGCCACTCCTACGAGCAGTACTTC. It encodes CASRRPGHSYEQYF.

The chain carries TRBV18 and TRBJ2-2, with 11 bases matching TRBD2. The CDR3 runs to 18 residues. The V gene end was trimmed by 2 bases and the J gene end by 4 bases; junction bases not matched to a gene: 9. Germline V gives CDR1 KGHSH, CDR2 LQKENI. The CDR3 coding sequence is TGTGCCAGCTCACCAAAGGGGACTAGCGGAGGGGGCACCGGGGAGCTGTTTTTT. Its protein is CASSPKGTSGGGTGELFF.

The chain uses TRBV6-8 and TRBJ2-7, with D tentatively TRBD1 (5 bases). This CDR3 is built from 13 residues. The V end lost 2 bases, the J end lost 6 bases, and 11 bases lay between the germline ends. Germline V lookup: CDR1 MNHGY, CDR2 SAAAGT. The CDR3, as DNA: TGTGCCAGCAGTTACCCGGACACATGCGAGCAGTACTTC. Encoded protein: CASSYPDTCEQYF.

The sample holds a few counts of this clone. The chain joins TRBV6-8 to TRBJ2-5; 7 bases map to TRBD1. Germline loops: CDR1 MNHGY, CDR2 SAAAGT. V shed 2 bases, J shed 5 bases, and the junction held 8 bases outside the gene matches. The CDR3 length is 15 residues. This CDR3 is CASSYTNRGFETQYF. The CDR3 DNA follows: TGTGCCAGCAGTTACACGAACAGGGGATTCGAGACCCAGTACTTC.

This chain joins TRBV6-8 and TRBJ1-5; D remains unclear. The germline gives CDR1 MNHGY, CDR2 SAAAGT. The CDR3 is 12 amino acids. V was cut by 6 bases and J by 7 bases, with 10 bases left in between. CDR3 loop: CASSPPRQPQHF. The CDR3 DNA reads as TGTGCCAGCAGCCCTCCTCGCCAGCCCCAGCATTTT.

The rearrangement uses TRBV6-8 and TRBJ2-4; D is uncertain. Trimming took 2 bases from V and 11 from J, leaving 10 bases between them. This CDR3 is 12 amino acids long. CDR1 and CDR2 (germline): MNHGY, SAAAGT. CDR3: CASSYPKEFQYF. CDR3 sequence (DNA): TGTGCCAGCAGTTACCCCAAAGAGTTTCAGTACTTC.

The rearrangement uses TRBV19 and TRBJ2-5, with 8 bases matching TRBD1. CDR3 length equals 15 residues. V gave up 5 bases and J gave up 5 bases; unmatched junction bases: 10. CDR1 and CDR2 from the germline V gene are LNHDA and SQIVND (reference sequence). The chain's CDR3 is CASSPGDRSRETQYF. CDR3 coding DNA: TGTGCCAGTAGTCCAGGGGACAGGTCCAGGGAGACCCAGTACTTC.

This clone is medium-sized (0.01 to 0.1%) by share. The genes are TRBV6-8 and TRBJ1-1; 7 bases are shared with TRBD1. The CDR3 covers 14 residues. V was clipped by 4 bases and J by 6 bases; unmatched bases: 8. CDR1 is MNHGY, CDR2 SAAAGT, per germline. The DNA for the CDR3 is TGTGCCAGCAGTTCGGGACAGCGGCCAGCTGAAGCTTTCTTT. It translates to CASSSGQRPAEAFF.

The chain is built from TRBV11-3 and TRBJ2-2; D is unresolved. The CDR3 totals 14 residues. Germline loops: CDR1 SGHNT, CDR2 YENEEA. V was pared by 5 bases and J by 1 base, with 8 bases between. The CDR3 DNA sequence: TGTGCCAGCAGCGCATGGGGGAACACCGGGGAGCTGTTTTTT. Translated: CASSAWGNTGELFF.

This clone was recorded at least ten times. The germline gene is not matched at one end of the junction; a read error may be the cause. The rearrangement joins TRBV6-8 to TRBJ2-3, with TRBD1 matching 9 bases. The length of the CDR3 is 14 residues. Germline-derived CDR1 and CDR2 are MNHGY and SAAAGT. The CDR3 loop is CAISGDRVADTQYF. The CDR3 bases are TGTGCCATCAGTGGGGACAGGGTTGCCGATACGCAGTATTTT.

The V and J genes are TRBV12-5 and TRBJ2-7; D is unclear. The CDR3 runs 13 residues. The germline V and J ends were trimmed by 1 base and 6 bases, with 10 bases remaining between them. Germline V gene data show CDR1 as LGHNT and CDR2 as FRNRAP. CDR3 DNA: TGTGCTAGTGGTTTGGAGACCGCCGCCGAGCAGTACTTC. Translated, it gives CASGLETAAEQYF.

This clone was seen many times. The chain combines TRBV7-2 with TRBJ2-7; D is undetermined. Germline CDR1 is SGHTA and CDR2 is FQGNSA. The V gene lost 4 bases and the J gene lost 7 bases, with 14 bases spanning the gap. This CDR3 has 13 amino acids. The CDR3 protein is CASSSLTVREQYF. CDR3 sequence (DNA): TGTGCCAGCAGCTCCCTAACAGTGCGGGAGCAGTACTTC. The full variable domain, in which reference TRBV7-2 and TRBJ2-7 provide the parts outside the CDR3, is GAGVSQSPSNKVTEKGKDVELRCDPISGHTALYWYRQSLGQGLEFLIYFQGNSAPDKSGLPSDRFSAERTGGSVSTLTIQRTQQEDSAVYLCASSSLTVREQYFGPGTRLTVT.

This clone qualifies as large (0.1 to 1%). The rearrangement uses TRBV12-5 and TRBJ2-5, with 10 bases identical to TRBD1. The CDR3 spans 15 residues. Germline trimming cut 4 bases from V and 4 bases from J; bases unmatched to any gene: 6. CDR1 LGHNT and CDR2 FRNRAP come from the germline V gene. Written as DNA, the CDR3 is TGTGCTAGTGGTTCCCCGAGGACAGGGGGAGAGACCCAGTACTTC. Translated: CASGSPRTGGETQYF.

The chain employs TRBV19 and TRBJ2-5; D may be TRBD1 (5 bases). The germline CDR1 and CDR2 sequences are LNHDA and SQIVND (reference sequence). This CDR3 spans 16 amino acids. Trimming stripped 5 bases from V and 0 bases from J, with 16 bases between. CDR3 nucleotide sequence: TGTGCCAGTAGTCCAGACCTGGGGCCGTACCAAGAGACCCAGTACTTC. Translation gives CASSPDLGPYQETQYF.

Relative to its sample, this clone is medium-sized. CDR3 DNA: TGTGCCAGCAGCCCCAACCCCGGGAGGACTTACAATGAGCAGTTCTTC. It specifies CASSPNPGRTYNEQFF. The V and J genes are TRBV9 and TRBJ2-1; 7 bases match TRBD2. The CDR3 is 16 amino acids. CDR1 SGDLS and CDR2 YYNGEE come from the germline V gene. V lost 4 bases, J lost 4 bases, and 11 bases stayed unmatched.

This clone was observed a handful of times. This sequence joins TRBV11-3 and TRBJ2-7; 9 bases fit TRBD1. V lost 4 bases, J lost 5 bases, and 9 bases stayed unmatched. This CDR3 is 15 amino acids long. Germline V gives CDR1 SGHNT, CDR2 YENEEA. CDR3 nucleotides: TGTGCCAGCAGCTCCACCGGACAGGGGACGAACGAGCAGTACTTC. It encodes CASSSTGQGTNEQYF. The entire variable domain, with the rest obtained from reference TRBV11-3 and TRBJ2-7, is as follows: EAGVVQSPRYKIIEKKQPVAFWCNPISGHNTLYWYLQNLGQGPELLIRYENEEAVDDSQLPKDRFSAERLKGVDSTLKIQPAELGDSAVYLCASSSTGQGTNEQYFGPGTRLTVT.

The table lists this clone with many counts. The V and J genes are TRBV11-3 and TRBJ2-7, with 10 bases aligning to TRBD1. The ends lost 0 bases at V and 6 bases at J; junction bases unmatched: 5. Germline CDR1 reads SGHNT; CDR2 reads YENEEA. The length of the CDR3 is 15 residues. CDR3 loop: CASSLDGTGEGEQYF. CDR3 coding DNA: TGTGCCAGCAGCTTAGATGGGACAGGGGAGGGCGAGCAGTACTTC. Full variable domain (rest looked up from reference TRBV11-3 and TRBJ2-7): EAGVVQSPRYKIIEKKQPVAFWCNPISGHNTLYWYLQNLGQGPELLIRYENEEAVDDSQLPKDRFSAERLKGVDSTLKIQPAELGDSAVYLCASSLDGTGEGEQYFGPGTRLTVT.

Notes on this clone: Sequence at one end of the junction differs from germline and may be a read error. V usage is TRBV11-3 and J usage is TRBJ1-6; D is perhaps TRBD1 (6 bases). From germline, CDR1 is SGHNT and CDR2 YENEEA. This CDR3 has 15 residues. CDR3 protein: CASTLNVGGNSPLHF. The CDR3 nucleotides are TGTGCCAGCACCTTAAATGTAGGGGGGAATTCACCCCTCCACTTT. Complete variable domain (other parts from reference TRBV11-3 and TRBJ1-6): EAGVVQSPRYKIIEKKQPVAFWCNPISGHNTLYWYLQNLGQGPELLIRYENEEAVDDSQLPKDRFSAERLKGVDSTLKIQPAELGDSAVYLCASTLNVGGNSPLHFGNGTRLTVT.

In this sample, this clone is medium-sized (0.01 to 0.1%). The chain combines TRBV4-1 with TRBJ1-2; TRBD1 is a possible D gene (5 bases). CDR1 is MGHRA, CDR2 YSYEKL, per germline. V was pared by 0 bases and J by 8 bases, with 16 bases between. The CDR3 length is 15 residues. The DNA of the CDR3 is TGCGCCAGCAGCCAAGATCCGCAGGGAGCAGGAGGCTACACCTTC. Translated: CASSQDPQGAGGYTF.